This T cell receptor beta chain was profiled in a study of glioma-infiltrating T cells. Whole-study findings and limits: Gliomas, especially low-grade, showed above-expected tissue-blood divergence; non-neoplastic patients showed below.

The iRepertoire nested amplicon-rescue multiplex PCR amplified TCR alpha and beta CDR3s from RNA. For one-step reverse transcription and amplification, about 90-450 ng of tissue mRNA or PBMC total RNA was used. One entry per CDR3 protein results from TCRdb running MiXCR on the multiplex PCR reads. The repertoire holds roughly 100,000 distinct CDR3 sequences, with about 30% as singletons. The table lists this clonotype with a few counts. The antigen is undetermined. V lost 4 bases to trimming and J lost 14 bases, with 21 bases between them. CDR1 SEHNR and CDR2 FQNEAQ come from the germline V gene (reference sequence). The CDR3 is 14 residues long.

V and J are TRBV7-9 and TRBJ2-1; D may be TRBD2 (6 bases). The sequence was collected from a human donor with low-grade glioma or glioblastoma, undergoing nonglioma brain surgery, or in good health (not recorded which). The sequencing sample was made of glioma tissue, nonneoplastic brain tissue, or PBMCs (not recorded which). The CDR3 sequence is CASSSPPSGRREFF. As DNA, the CDR3 is TGTGCCAGCAGCTCCCCTCCTTCGGGGAGGCGGGAGTTCTTC. Full variable domain (missing parts from reference TRBV7-9 and TRBJ2-1): DTGVSQNPRHKITKRGQNVTFRCDPISEHNRLYWYRQTLGQGPEFLTYFQNEAQLEKSRLLSDRFSAERPKGSFSTLEIQRTEQGDSAMYLCASSSPPSGRREFFGPGTRLTVL.